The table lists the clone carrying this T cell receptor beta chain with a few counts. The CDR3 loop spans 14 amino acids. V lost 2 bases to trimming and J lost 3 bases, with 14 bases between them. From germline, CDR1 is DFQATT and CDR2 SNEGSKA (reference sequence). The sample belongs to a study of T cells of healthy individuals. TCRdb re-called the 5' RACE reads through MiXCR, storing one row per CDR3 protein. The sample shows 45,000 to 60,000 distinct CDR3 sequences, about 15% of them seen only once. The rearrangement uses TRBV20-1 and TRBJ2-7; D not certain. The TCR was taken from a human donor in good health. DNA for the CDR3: TGCAGTGCTAGACCTATAGCCAGTAGCTACGAGCAGTACTTC. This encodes CSARPIASSYEQYF.